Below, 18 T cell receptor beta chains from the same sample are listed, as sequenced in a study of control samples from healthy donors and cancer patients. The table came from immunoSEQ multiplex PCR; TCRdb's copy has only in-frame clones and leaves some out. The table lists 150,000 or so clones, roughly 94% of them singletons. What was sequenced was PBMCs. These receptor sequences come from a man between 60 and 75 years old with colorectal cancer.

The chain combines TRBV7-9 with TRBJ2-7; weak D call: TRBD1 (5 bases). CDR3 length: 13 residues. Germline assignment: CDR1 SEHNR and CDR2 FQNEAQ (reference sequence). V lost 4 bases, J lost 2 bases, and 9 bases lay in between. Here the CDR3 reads CASSSSDTYEQYF. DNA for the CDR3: TGTGCCAGCAGCTCCTCGGACACCTACGAGCAGTACTTC. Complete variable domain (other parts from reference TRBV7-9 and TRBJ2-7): DTGVSQNPRHKITKRGQNVTFRCDPISEHNRLYWYRQTLGQGPEFLTYFQNEAQLEKSRLLSDRFSAERPKGSFSTLEIQRTEQGDSAMYLCASSSSDTYEQYFGPGTRLTVT.

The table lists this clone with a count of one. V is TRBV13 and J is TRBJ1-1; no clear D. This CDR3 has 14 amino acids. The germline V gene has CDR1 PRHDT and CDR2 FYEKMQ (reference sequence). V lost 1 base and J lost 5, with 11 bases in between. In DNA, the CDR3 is TGTGCCAGCAGCTTAGAGGAGGGTTTGACTGAAGCTTTCTTT. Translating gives CASSLEEGLTEAFF.

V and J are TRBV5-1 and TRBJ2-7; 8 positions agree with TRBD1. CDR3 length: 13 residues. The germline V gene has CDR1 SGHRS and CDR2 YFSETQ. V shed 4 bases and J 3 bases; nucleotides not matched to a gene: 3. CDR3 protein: CASSTGQDYEQYF. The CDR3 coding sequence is TGCGCCAGCAGCACGGGACAGGACTACGAGCAGTACTTC. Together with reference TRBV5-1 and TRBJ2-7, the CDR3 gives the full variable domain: KAGVTQTPRYLIKTRGQQVTLSCSPISGHRSVSWYQQTPGQGLQFLFEYFSETQRNKGNFPGRFSGRQFSNSRSEMNVSTLELGDSALYLCASSTGQDYEQYFGPGTRLTVT.

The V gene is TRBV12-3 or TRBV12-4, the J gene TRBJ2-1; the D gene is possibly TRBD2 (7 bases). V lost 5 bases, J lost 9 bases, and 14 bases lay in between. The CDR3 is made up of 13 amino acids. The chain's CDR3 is CASSPGGPPEQFF. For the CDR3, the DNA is TGTGCCAGCAGTCCCGGGGGGCCCCCTGAGCAGTTCTTC.

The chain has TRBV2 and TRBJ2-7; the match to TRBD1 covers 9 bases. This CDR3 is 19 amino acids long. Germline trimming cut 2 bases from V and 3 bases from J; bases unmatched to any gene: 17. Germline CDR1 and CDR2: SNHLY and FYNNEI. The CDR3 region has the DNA TGTGCCAGCAGTGAAAGCCGGTTGTGGGGACAGGGTTCCCTCTACGAGCAGTACTTC. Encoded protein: CASSESRLWGQGSLYEQYF.

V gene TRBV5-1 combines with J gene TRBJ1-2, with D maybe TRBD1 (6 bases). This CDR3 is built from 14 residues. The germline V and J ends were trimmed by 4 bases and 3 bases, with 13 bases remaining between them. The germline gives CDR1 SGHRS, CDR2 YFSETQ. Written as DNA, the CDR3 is TGCGCCAGCAGCGTGGACAGAGAGGACTATGGCTACACCTTC. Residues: CASSVDREDYGYTF. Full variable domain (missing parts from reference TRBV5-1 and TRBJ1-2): KAGVTQTPRYLIKTRGQQVTLSCSPISGHRSVSWYQQTPGQGLQFLFEYFSETQRNKGNFPGRFSGRQFSNSRSEMNVSTLELGDSALYLCASSVDREDYGYTFGSGTRLTVV.

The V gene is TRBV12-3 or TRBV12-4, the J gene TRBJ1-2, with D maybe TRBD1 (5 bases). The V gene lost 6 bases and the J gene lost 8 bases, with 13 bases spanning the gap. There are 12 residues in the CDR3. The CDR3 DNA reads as TGTGCCAGCAGGTCAGGGCCTGGCGGCTACACCTTC. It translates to CASRSGPGGYTF.

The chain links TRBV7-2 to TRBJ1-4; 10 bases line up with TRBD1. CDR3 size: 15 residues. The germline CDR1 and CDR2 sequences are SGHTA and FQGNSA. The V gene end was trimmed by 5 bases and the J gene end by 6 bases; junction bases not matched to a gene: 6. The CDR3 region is CASSLDGTGDEKLFF. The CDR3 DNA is TGTGCCAGCAGCCTAGACGGGACAGGGGATGAAAAACTGTTTTTT.

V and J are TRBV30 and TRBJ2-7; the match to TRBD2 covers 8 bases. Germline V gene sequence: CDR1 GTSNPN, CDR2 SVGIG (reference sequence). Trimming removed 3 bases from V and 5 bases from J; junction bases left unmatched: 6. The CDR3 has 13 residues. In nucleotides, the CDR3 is TGTGCCTGGAGCCAGCGGGGGCTCCACGAGCAGTACTTC. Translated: CAWSQRGLHEQYF.

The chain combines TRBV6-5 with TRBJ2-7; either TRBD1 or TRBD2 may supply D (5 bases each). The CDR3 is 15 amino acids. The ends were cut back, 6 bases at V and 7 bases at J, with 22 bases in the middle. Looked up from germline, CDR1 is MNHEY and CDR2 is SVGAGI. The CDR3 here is CASSFLREGTGEQYF. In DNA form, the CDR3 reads TGTGCCAGCAGCTTCCTCCGGGAAGGGACGGGGGAGCAGTACTTC.

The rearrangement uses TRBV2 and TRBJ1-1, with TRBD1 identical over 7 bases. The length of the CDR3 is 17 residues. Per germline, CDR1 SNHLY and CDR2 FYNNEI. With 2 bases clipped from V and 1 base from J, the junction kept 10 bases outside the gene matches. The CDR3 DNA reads TGTGCCAGCAGTGAATGGGGCGGAGGACAGGCGAACACTGAAGCTTTCTTT. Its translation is CASSEWGGGQANTEAFF. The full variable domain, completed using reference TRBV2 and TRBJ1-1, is EPEVTQTPSHQVTQMGQEVILRCVPISNHLYFYWYRQILGQKVEFLVSFYNNEISEKSEIFDDQFSVERPDGSNFTLKIRSTKLEDSAMYFCASSEWGGGQANTEAFFGQGTRLTVV.

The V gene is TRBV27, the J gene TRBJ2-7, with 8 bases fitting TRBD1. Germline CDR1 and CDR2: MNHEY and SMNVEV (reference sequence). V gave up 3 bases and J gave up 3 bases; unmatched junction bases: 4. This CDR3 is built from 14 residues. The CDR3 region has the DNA TGTGCCAGCAGTTTTAACAGGGGGAGCTACGAGCAGTACTTC. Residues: CASSFNRGSYEQYF.

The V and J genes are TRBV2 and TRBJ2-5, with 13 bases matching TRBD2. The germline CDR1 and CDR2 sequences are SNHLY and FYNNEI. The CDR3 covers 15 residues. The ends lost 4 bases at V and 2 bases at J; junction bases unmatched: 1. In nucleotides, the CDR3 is TGTGCCAGCAGTGGGGGACTAGCGGGACAAGAGACCCAGTACTTC. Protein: CASSGGLAGQETQYF.

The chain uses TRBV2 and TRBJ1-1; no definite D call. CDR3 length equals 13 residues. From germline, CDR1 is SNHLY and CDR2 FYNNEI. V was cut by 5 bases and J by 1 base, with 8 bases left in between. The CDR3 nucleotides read TGTGCCAGCAGTTGGGCAGGGAACACTGAAGCTTTCTTT. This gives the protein CASSWAGNTEAFF.

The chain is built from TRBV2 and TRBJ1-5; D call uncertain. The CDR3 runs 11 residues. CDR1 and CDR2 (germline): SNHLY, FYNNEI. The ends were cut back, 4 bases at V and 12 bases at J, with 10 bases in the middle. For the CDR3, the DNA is TGTGCCAGCAGTGCGGACGGAGACCAGCATTTT. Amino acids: CASSADGDQHF.

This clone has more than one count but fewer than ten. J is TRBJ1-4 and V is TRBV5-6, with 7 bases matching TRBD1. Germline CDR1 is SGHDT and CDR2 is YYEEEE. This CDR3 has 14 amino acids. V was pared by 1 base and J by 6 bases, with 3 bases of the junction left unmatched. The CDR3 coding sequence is TGTGCCAGCAGCTTGTACAGGGGAGATGAAAAACTGTTTTTT. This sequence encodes CASSLYRGDEKLFF.

In DNA form, the CDR3 reads TGTGCCAGCAGTTTGGGACATCAGGGGGCAGCGGGTAATGAAAAACTGTTTTTT. Translating gives CASSLGHQGAAGNEKLFF. V and J are TRBV27 and TRBJ1-4; 8 bases line up with TRBD1. The CDR3 spans 18 residues. Trimming removed 3 bases from V and 4 bases from J; junction bases left unmatched: 13. CDR1 and CDR2 (germline): MNHEY, SMNVEV (reference sequence).

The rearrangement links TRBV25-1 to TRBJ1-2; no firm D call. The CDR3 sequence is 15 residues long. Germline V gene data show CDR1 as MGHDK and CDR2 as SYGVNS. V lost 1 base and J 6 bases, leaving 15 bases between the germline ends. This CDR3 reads CASSESSRGSDGYTF. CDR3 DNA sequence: TGTGCCAGCAGTGAATCTTCAAGAGGGTCTGATGGCTACACCTTC.